This T cell receptor beta chain was recorded in a study of shared clonotypes between healthy human individuals. Deep was the level at which the assay was run. Each subset's genomic DNA was split evenly across several immunoSEQ plates. In the original processing: ImmunoSEQ supplied junction-only sequences lacking quality scores, so filtering was different. TCRdb keeps only in-frame clones here, not all; method: immunoSEQ multiplex PCR. The V and J calls and the clone size are those of that table, but D and trimming were determined from the DNA. The repertoire holds roughly 2.5 million clones, with more than 80% as singletons. There are 10 residues in the CDR3. The V end was cut by 5 bases, the J end by 3 bases, with 2 bases between. From germline, CDR1 is SGHAT and CDR2 FQNNGV.

The chain couples TRBV11-2 to TRBJ2-7; the D is unclear. The sequenced sample was naive CD4+ T cells sorted from blood. The subset denotes: CD45RA+ positively selected. This TCR derives from a man in his late teens or twenties in good health. The CDR3 sequence: CASSLYEQYF. Written as DNA, the CDR3 is TGTGCCAGCAGCCTCTACGAGCAGTACTTC.